These T cell receptor beta chains were read from a single sample in a study of blood T cell repertoires in COVID-19. Using immunoSEQ multiplex PCR, the repertoire was profiled, and TCRdb retains in-frame clones only, with some absent. The data contain 250,000 to 300,000 clones, roughly 80% of them singletons. The specimen was PBMCs or T cells enriched from blood (not recorded which). The receptors were gathered from a man in his fifties or sixties who had recovered from COVID-19. Both conserved end residues are part of each CDR3. Each record gives: CDR3 DNA, CDR3 protein, D gene, J gene, V gene, clone size. The D gene is left open where the match is weak. Clone size is not always given. Where it is, it says once, few, many or a class for expanded clones.

cdr3_nt: TGTGCCAGCAGCTCGGGTCGGCTAGACAATGAGCAGTTCTTC
cdr3_aa: CASSSGRLDNEQFF
d_call: -
j_call: TRBJ2-1
v_call: TRBV5-8
clone_size: -

cdr3_nt: TGTGCTAGTGCCCTTTTTAGCACCGGGGAGCTGTTTTTT
cdr3_aa: CASALFSTGELFF
d_call: -
j_call: TRBJ2-2
v_call: TRBV12-5
clone_size: -

cdr3_nt: TGTGCCAGCGGGACAGGTAGAAAAGAGACCCAGTACTTC
cdr3_aa: CASGTGRKETQYF
d_call: TRBD1
j_call: TRBJ2-5
v_call: TRBV12-3/TRBV12-4
clone_size: once

cdr3_nt: TGTGCCAGCAGCCCCCGGACTTTTGGTACGCAGTATTTT
cdr3_aa: CASSPRTFGTQYF
d_call: -
j_call: TRBJ2-3
v_call: TRBV14
clone_size: -

cdr3_nt: TGTGCCAGCAGCCTCCCCCAAAAGCTTGGCCAAGAGACCCAGTACTTC
cdr3_aa: CASSLPQKLGQETQYF
d_call: -
j_call: TRBJ2-5
v_call: TRBV3-1/TRBV3-2
clone_size: -

cdr3_nt: TGTGCCAGCAGCTTGCCGGGGTATGAGACCCAGTACTTC
cdr3_aa: CASSLPGYETQYF
d_call: -
j_call: TRBJ2-5
v_call: TRBV5-4
clone_size: -

cdr3_nt: TGCGCCAGCAGCACCCTGACAGGGGTGGGCACTGAAGCTTTCTTT
cdr3_aa: CASSTLTGVGTEAFF
d_call: TRBD1
j_call: TRBJ1-1
v_call: TRBV5-1
clone_size: few

cdr3_nt: TGTGCCAGCAGTCGACTCGAAGGCACAGATACGCAGTATTTT
cdr3_aa: CASSRLEGTDTQYF
d_call: -
j_call: TRBJ2-3
v_call: TRBV4-2
clone_size: -

cdr3_nt: TGTGCCAGCAGAAGTGTAGGGGGGGGCAATCAGCCCCAGCATTTT
cdr3_aa: CASRSVGGGNQPQHF
d_call: -
j_call: TRBJ1-5
v_call: TRBV2
clone_size: -

cdr3_nt: TGTGCCAGCAGTCCCCGGGACAGGGGCTATAGCAATCAGCCCCAGCATTTT
cdr3_aa: CASSPRDRGYSNQPQHF
d_call: TRBD1
j_call: TRBJ1-5
v_call: TRBV6-2/TRBV6-3
clone_size: -

cdr3_nt: TGTGCCAGTAGTCAGTCTAGCGGCTACGAGCAGTACTTC
cdr3_aa: CASSQSSGYEQYF
d_call: TRBD2
j_call: TRBJ2-7
v_call: TRBV19
clone_size: -

cdr3_nt: TGCGCCAGCAGCTTCGAAAGGGGTTGGAACATTCAGTACTTC
cdr3_aa: CASSFERGWNIQYF
d_call: -
j_call: TRBJ2-4
v_call: TRBV5-1
clone_size: -

cdr3_nt: TGTGCCAGCAGTTACGGCGAGGGCAGCTCTGGAAACACCATATATTTT
cdr3_aa: CASSYGEGSSGNTIYF
d_call: -
j_call: TRBJ1-3
v_call: TRBV6-2/TRBV6-3
clone_size: -

cdr3_nt: TGTGCCAGCAGCCACACTATACAAGGATGGGATTCACCCCTCCACTTT
cdr3_aa: CASSHTIQGWDSPLHF
d_call: -
j_call: TRBJ1-6
v_call: TRBV14
clone_size: -

cdr3_nt: TGCGCCAGCAGTCAATCGGGGTCCGGGAGGCAGTACAATGAGCAGTTCTTC
cdr3_aa: CASSQSGSGRQYNEQFF
d_call: TRBD2
j_call: TRBJ2-1
v_call: TRBV23-1
clone_size: once

cdr3_nt: TGTGCCAGCAGCCCACCCATCAGGGGCAGCAATTCACCCCTCCACTTT
cdr3_aa: CASSPPIRGSNSPLHF
d_call: -
j_call: TRBJ1-6
v_call: TRBV13
clone_size: -

cdr3_nt: TGCGCCAGCAGTGGGGGAGTAAGGATGAACACTGAAGCTTTCTTT
cdr3_aa: CASSGGVRMNTEAFF
d_call: -
j_call: TRBJ1-1
v_call: TRBV10-2
clone_size: -

cdr3_nt: TGTGCCAGCAGATCGACAGGGTTTAATGGCTACACCTTC
cdr3_aa: CASRSTGFNGYTF
d_call: TRBD1
j_call: TRBJ1-2
v_call: TRBV27
clone_size: -

cdr3_nt: TGTGCCAGCAGTTTATCGGGCAGGGCAGACCTGTACGAGCAGTACTTC
cdr3_aa: CASSLSGRADLYEQYF
d_call: -
j_call: TRBJ2-7
v_call: TRBV27
clone_size: -

cdr3_nt: TGTGCCAGTAGACCGGGACTGCAGAACACTGAAGCTTTCTTT
cdr3_aa: CASRPGLQNTEAFF
d_call: -
j_call: TRBJ1-1
v_call: TRBV19
clone_size: -

cdr3_nt: TGTGCCAGCAGTGAAGGAGGACTAGCCCGGGATACGCAGTATTTT
cdr3_aa: CASSEGGLARDTQYF
d_call: TRBD2
j_call: TRBJ2-3
v_call: TRBV6-1
clone_size: -

cdr3_nt: TGTGCCAGCAGCTTTAGGGCTAGCGACACCGGGGAGCTGTTTTTT
cdr3_aa: CASSFRASDTGELFF
d_call: -
j_call: TRBJ2-2
v_call: TRBV11-3
clone_size: -

cdr3_nt: TGTGCCAGCTCAAACAGGGAGAGGGAGACCCAGTACTTC
cdr3_aa: CASSNRERETQYF
d_call: -
j_call: TRBJ2-5
v_call: TRBV18
clone_size: -

cdr3_nt: TGCAGCGTTCTGGACGGGACCTACGAGCAGTACTTC
cdr3_aa: CSVLDGTYEQYF
d_call: -
j_call: TRBJ2-7
v_call: TRBV29-1
clone_size: -

cdr3_nt: TGTGCCAGCAGTCAAGAGGGGACAGCCACTCACTATGGCTACACCTTC
cdr3_aa: CASSQEGTATHYGYTF
d_call: TRBD1
j_call: TRBJ1-2
v_call: TRBV7-2
clone_size: -

cdr3_nt: TGTGCCAGCAGTCGACCTACTGGGACAGCTAAAGAGACCCAGTACTTC
cdr3_aa: CASSRPTGTAKETQYF
d_call: TRBD1
j_call: TRBJ2-5
v_call: TRBV6-6
clone_size: -

cdr3_nt: TGTGCCAGCAGCTCCTTAGCGGGAGGGGCCTCAACTCGAGCCTACGAGCAGTACTTC
cdr3_aa: CASSSLAGGASTRAYEQYF
d_call: TRBD2
j_call: TRBJ2-7
v_call: TRBV7-2
clone_size: -

cdr3_nt: TGTGCCAGCAGCTTTGGGACTAGCGTTTACTACGAGCAGTACTTC
cdr3_aa: CASSFGTSVYYEQYF
d_call: TRBD2
j_call: TRBJ2-7
v_call: TRBV5-4
clone_size: -

cdr3_nt: TGCGCCAGCACCGACACTAGCACAGATACGCAGTATTTT
cdr3_aa: CASTDTSTDTQYF
d_call: -
j_call: TRBJ2-3
v_call: TRBV5-1
clone_size: -

cdr3_nt: TGTGCCAGTTCCCGGACAGGGACGACCTACGAGCAGTACTTC
cdr3_aa: CASSRTGTTYEQYF
d_call: TRBD1
j_call: TRBJ2-7
v_call: TRBV6-5
clone_size: -

cdr3_nt: TGCAGTGCTAGTGGCGGGAACTCCTACAATGAGCAGTTCTTC
cdr3_aa: CSASGGNSYNEQFF
d_call: -
j_call: TRBJ2-1
v_call: TRBV20-1
clone_size: few